The sequence of this TCR beta chain was determined in a study of blood T cell repertoires in COVID-19. Background on the study: T cells, B-cell-depleted T cells, or PBMCs provided the cDNA or gDNA that served as material.

The CDR3 covers 17 residues. Between the trimmed V and J ends, which lost 5 bases and 4 bases, there was a span of 20 bases. Germline assignment: CDR1 SGHTA and CDR2 FQGNSA. As handled by the study authors: Reference gene primers were amplified, and this amplification served to estimate nucleated cell counts. The repertoire was sequenced with immunoSEQ multiplex PCR; TCRdb's copy has only in-frame clones and lacks some. V and J calls and clone size are as listed in that table; D and trimming were resolved from the DNA. The data contain over 200,000 clones, approximately 84% of them singletons. The chain uses TRBV7-2 and TRBJ2-2; D is perhaps TRBD2 (7 bases). Sequenced material: peripheral blood. The TCR comes from a woman in her 50s with active or convalescent COVID-19. The CDR3 nucleotides are TGTGCCAGCAGCCCAACAAAGGGGGGGCGTAGCACCGGGGAGCTGTTTTTT. Protein sequence: CASSPTKGGRSTGELFF.